Presented here are 9 T cell receptor beta chains from one specimen sequenced in a study of shared T cell receptors in the human thymus. Sequencing was performed with immunoSEQ multiplex PCR; in TCRdb, only in-frame clones are kept and a portion is missing. Here the sample spans about 710,000 clones, more than 70% being singletons. The sample was also reused in another study, on human thymus T cells.

The specimen sequenced was thymocytes. Source of these receptors: a boy under two years old with a congenital heart defect.

The rearrangement uses TRBV5-1 and TRBJ2-5; 16 positions match TRBD2. The CDR3 spans 16 residues. The V and J ends lost 6 bases and 1 base, in that order; junction bases with no gene match: 3. The germline CDR1 and CDR2 sequences are SGHRS and YFSETQ. The CDR3 region is CASNGTSGGAQETQYF. The CDR3 DNA sequence: TGCGCCAGCAACGGGACTAGCGGGGGGGCCCAAGAGACCCAGTACTTC.

The chain recombines TRBV19 with TRBJ2-7, with TRBD1 matching 9 bases. The germline V gene encodes CDR1 LNHDA and CDR2 SQIVND (reference sequence). The CDR3 has 15 residues. V trimming: 3 bases; J trimming: 4 bases; junction bases outside the gene matches: 7. This CDR3 reads CASSIDGTGYYEQYF. The CDR3 nucleotides read TGTGCCAGTAGTATCGACGGGACAGGGTATTACGAGCAGTACTTC.

The chain joins TRBV4-3 to TRBJ2-7, with 10 bases identical to TRBD2. Germline CDR1 LGHNA, CDR2 YSLEER. CDR3 length: 18 amino acids. V dropped 0 bases and J dropped 0; count of bases not matched to a gene: 8. The CDR3 protein is CASSQDRSRLAGSYEQYF. The CDR3 coding sequence is TGCGCCAGCAGCCAAGATAGGAGCCGACTAGCGGGCTCCTACGAGCAGTACTTC.

The chain combines TRBV2 with TRBJ2-2; 9 nucleotides line up with TRBD2. Germline V gene sequence: CDR1 SNHLY, CDR2 FYNNEI. The ends lost 11 bases at V and 0 bases at J; junction bases unmatched: 10. CDR3 length equals 16 residues. CDR3 coding DNA: TGTGCCTCGAAGTCAGCGGGGGGAACGAACACCGGGGAGCTGTTTTTT. The encoded protein is CASKSAGGTNTGELFF.

CDR3 sequence reads: CASSEAVRLRERNYEQYF. The CDR3 coding sequence is TGTGCCAGCAGTGAAGCAGTTCGACTGCGGGAAAGAAACTACGAGCAGTACTTC. The chain is built from TRBV6-1 and TRBJ2-7; the D gene is possibly TRBD2 (6 bases). The CDR3 contains 18 residues. Looked up from germline, CDR1 is MNHNS and CDR2 is SASEGT. V was clipped by 0 bases and J by 3 bases, with 21 bases between them.

This chain links TRBV11-3 with TRBJ2-3, with D possibly being TRBD2 (6 bases). Per germline, CDR1 SGHNT and CDR2 YENEEA. The CDR3 covers 14 residues. V was pared by 6 bases and J by 2 bases, with 12 bases between. The DNA for the CDR3 is TGTGCCAGCAGTCGCGGGGTCAACACAGATACGCAGTATTTT. It translates to CASSRGVNTDTQYF.

The CDR3 nucleotides read TGTGCCAGCAGCCTACCCGGGACAGGGGGTTACGAGCAGTACTTC. Its protein product is CASSLPGTGGYEQYF. The rearrangement links TRBV5-6 to TRBJ2-7, with 11 bases aligning to TRBD1. Germline CDR1 is SGHDT and CDR2 is YYEEEE. This CDR3 has 15 residues. After removal of 4 bases from V and 4 bases from J, the junction contained 7 bases not matched to a gene.

The V and J genes are TRBV14 and TRBJ2-1; 12 bases agree with TRBD2. The length of the CDR3 is 16 residues. Germline assignment: CDR1 SGHDN and CDR2 FVKESK. The ends lost 1 base at V and 10 bases at J; junction bases unmatched: 8. Here the CDR3 reads CASSQGSSGREQEQFF. CDR3 DNA sequence: TGTGCCAGCAGCCAAGGGTCTAGCGGGAGGGAGCAAGAGCAGTTCTTC.

The rearrangement joins TRBV18 to TRBJ2-7; 7 nucleotides align to TRBD1. V lost 4 bases and J lost 0; bases outside the gene matches: 15. The CDR3 is made up of 18 amino acids. Germline CDR1 and CDR2: KGHSH and LQKENI. CDR3 amino acids: CASSLTREDRNPSYEQYF. For the CDR3, the DNA is TGTGCCAGCTCACTCACGAGAGAGGACAGGAACCCCTCCTACGAGCAGTACTTC.